What follows are 15 T cell receptor beta chains derived from one specimen sequenced in a study of blood T cell repertoires in COVID-19. Sequencing was performed with immunoSEQ multiplex PCR; in TCRdb, only in-frame clones are kept and a portion is missing. In the table there are under 350,000 clones, 80% to 90% of which are singletons. The sequencing input was peripheral blood. The receptors stem from a woman between 50 and 59 years old who had recovered from COVID-19.

This clone is termed medium-sized (0.01 to 0.1%). The genes are TRBV7-6 and TRBJ2-1; D ambiguous. Germline CDR1 reads SGHVS; CDR2 reads FNYEAQ. The germline V and J ends were trimmed by 2 bases and 0 bases, with 11 bases remaining between them. There are 16 residues in the CDR3. CDR3: CASSLSIGGSYNEQFF. CDR3 sequence (DNA): TGTGCCAGCAGCTTATCTATCGGTGGCTCCTACAATGAGCAGTTCTTC.

The genes are TRBV4-2 and TRBJ2-1; 10 nucleotides line up with TRBD2. Unmatched junction bases numbered 6, after V lost 3 bases and J lost 4 bases. Germline V gene lookup returns CDR1 LGHNA and CDR2 YNFKEQ. The CDR3 has 16 residues. The DNA of the CDR3 is TGTGCCAGCAGCCAGCTAGCGGGAGTTGGGTACAATGAGCAGTTCTTC. As protein: CASSQLAGVGYNEQFF.

CDR3 nucleotides: TGTGCCAGCAATACCCGGGACAGGACCTACGAGCAGTACTTC. Encoded protein: CASNTRDRTYEQYF. J is TRBJ2-7 and V is TRBV28; 8 bases are shared with TRBD1. The CDR3 length is 14 residues. The V gene's germline CDR1 is MDHEN and CDR2 SYDVKM. V shed 7 bases, J shed 2 bases, and the junction held 7 bases outside the gene matches.

The rearrangement uses TRBV4-3 and TRBJ2-7; 9 nucleotides line up with TRBD1. CDR3 size: 15 residues. V trimming: 1 base; J trimming: 3 bases; junction bases outside the gene matches: 4. Germline V CDR1 and CDR2: LGHNA, YSLEER. The CDR3 loop is CASSQADRGGYEQYF. The CDR3 nucleotides are TGCGCCAGCAGCCAAGCCGACAGGGGGGGCTACGAGCAGTACTTC.

This clone was observed once. The chain is built from TRBV7-3 and TRBJ2-7, with D possibly matching TRBD2 (5 bases). Trimming cost V 5 bases and J 9 bases, with 14 bases left between them. Germline V lookup: CDR1 SGHTA, CDR2 FQGTGA. The CDR3 runs to 12 residues. The DNA for the CDR3 is TGTGCCAGCAGCCACGGAGGTAGTGTGCAGTACTTC. Its protein is CASSHGGSVQYF.

This clone was detected a few times. The chain uses TRBV3-1 (or the pseudogene TRBV3-2) and TRBJ2-2, with 7 bases lining up with TRBD2. The CDR3 has 16 amino acids. Germline V gene lookup returns CDR1 LGHDT and CDR2 YNNKEL (reference sequence). Trimming took 4 bases from V and 6 from J; bases not matched to a gene: 11. The CDR3 DNA reads as TGTGCCAGCAGCCCGGGGTCGGGAGGTCTCGCCGGGGAGCTGTTTTTT. Amino acids: CASSPGSGGLAGELFF.

V and J are TRBV18 and TRBJ2-7, with D tentatively TRBD2 (5 bases). There are 15 residues in the CDR3. Trimming shortened V by 5 bases and J by 2 bases, and 16 bases separated the two germline ends. Germline V lookup: CDR1 KGHSH, CDR2 LQKENI. DNA of the CDR3: TGTGCCAGCTCAAGGCGGGCGGACGGGACCTACGAGCAGTACTTC. This gives the protein CASSRRADGTYEQYF. Combining the CDR3 with reference TRBV18 and TRBJ2-7 gives the whole variable domain NAGVMQNPRHLVRRRGQEARLRCSPMKGHSHVYWYRQLPEEGLKFMVYLQKENIIDESGMPKERFSAEFPKEGPSILRIQQVVRGDSAAYFCASSRRADGTYEQYFGPGTRLTVT.

The chain is built from TRBV7-9 and TRBJ1-5; TRBD1 matches 11 bases. The CDR3 runs to 15 residues. Looked up from germline, CDR1 is SEHNR and CDR2 is FQNEAQ (reference sequence). With V trimmed by 4 bases and J by 6 bases, 5 bases remained unmatched. This chain's CDR3 is CASSSGQGAGQPQHF. Here the CDR3 DNA reads TGTGCCAGCAGCTCAGGACAGGGGGCCGGTCAGCCCCAGCATTTT.

V and J are TRBV4-1 and TRBJ1-4; perhaps TRBD1 as D (6 bases). The CDR3 runs to 17 residues. The V end lost 0 bases, the J end lost 8 bases, and 19 bases lay between the germline ends. Germline V gene lookup returns CDR1 MGHRA and CDR2 YSYEKL. Written as DNA, the CDR3 is TGCGCCAGCAGCCAAGATCCTCAGAGTGGGGGCCGCGAAAAACTGTTTTTT. Its translation: CASSQDPQSGGREKLFF.

The chain uses TRBV18 and TRBJ2-7, with TRBD2 matching over 11 bases. This CDR3 is built from 15 residues. J gave up 5 bases and V 1 base, and 4 bases lay outside the gene matches. Per germline, CDR1 KGHSH and CDR2 LQKENI. The CDR3 bases are TGTGCCAGCTCACCACTCGTAGCGGGAGGGGACGAGCAGTACTTC. Protein: CASSPLVAGGDEQYF.

The rearrangement joins TRBV11-1 to TRBJ2-7; TRBD1 matches 7 bases. The length of the CDR3 is 15 residues. Losses at the gene ends were 1 base for V and 11 bases for J; bases not matched to a gene: 14. Per the germline V gene, CDR1 is SGHAT and CDR2 is FQDESV (reference sequence). The CDR3 DNA sequence: TGTGCCAGCAGCTTAGGTCGAGGACAGGTTCCATACGAGTACTTC. This codes for CASSLGRGQVPYEYF.

The V and J genes are TRBV4-3 and TRBJ1-2; 8 nucleotides align to TRBD1. Trimming at V came to 2 bases and at J to 3 bases, leaving 5 bases not matched to a gene. Germline V gives CDR1 LGHNA, CDR2 YSLEER. CDR3 length equals 15 residues. In DNA, the CDR3 is TGCGCCAGCAGCCAATCGGACAGGGATTACTATGGCTACACCTTC. This sequence encodes CASSQSDRDYYGYTF.

This clone was picked up one time. This rearrangement joins TRBV19 to TRBJ1-1; tentatively, D is TRBD1 (5 bases). Germline lookup yields CDR1 LNHDA and CDR2 SQIVND (reference sequence). This CDR3 spans 13 amino acids. V lost 7 bases and J lost 5, with 14 bases in between. CDR3 nucleotides: TGTGCCAGTAATTCGGGGGTTGAGACTGAAGCTTTCTTT. Translated, it gives CASNSGVETEAFF.

The rearrangement joins TRBV9 to TRBJ2-1, with 7 positions matching TRBD1. V dropped 2 bases and J dropped 10; count of bases not matched to a gene: 3. The CDR3 runs 12 residues. From germline, CDR1 is SGDLS and CDR2 YYNGEE. The CDR3: CASSVGTVEQFF. The CDR3 DNA reads as TGTGCCAGCAGCGTCGGGACAGTAGAGCAGTTCTTC.

The rearrangement joins TRBV7-2 to TRBJ2-3, with D perhaps TRBD1 (6 bases). V lost 4 bases and J lost 3, with 14 bases in between. CDR3 size: 15 residues. Germline CDR1 reads SGHTA; CDR2 reads FQGNSA. This chain's CDR3 is CASSYQGPGTDTQYF. The DNA for the CDR3 is TGTGCCAGCAGCTACCAGGGGCCGGGGACAGATACGCAGTATTTT.